Listed below are T cell receptor beta chains from one sample, sequenced in a study of T cells after yellow fever vaccination. Each CDR3 protein gets one entry after TCRdb re-called the 5' RACE reads with MiXCR. The sample shows some 400,000 distinct CDR3 sequences, approximately 6% of them seen only once. The sample here was PBMCs, taken 5 days after the yellow fever booster vaccination. The origin of the receptors is a man aged 25 to 45 who received the YFV17D yellow fever vaccine. Each CDR3 is given with its conserved first and last residue. A D gene is named only where the DNA matches it firmly. A row's size may be missing; if present it is once, few, many or a size class.

J gene	clone size	D gene	V gene	CDR3 protein	CDR3 DNA
TRBJ2-5	many	-	TRBV5-1	CASSYFRQGGETQYF	TGCGCCAGCAGCTACTTTCGACAGGGAGGGGAGACCCAGTACTTC
TRBJ1-5	many	-	TRBV4-3	CASSQDRREPQHF	TGCGCCAGCAGCCAAGATAGGAGGGAGCCCCAGCATTTT
TRBJ2-1	few	TRBD2	TRBV18	CASSPNAGAGNEQFF	TGTGCCAGCTCACCAAACGCGGGAGCGGGCAATGAGCAGTTCTTC
TRBJ2-2	-	-	TRBV18	CASSPSGRDAGELFF	TGTGCCAGCTCACCATCGGGGCGGGACGCCGGGGAGCTGTTTTTT
TRBJ2-7	-	TRBD2	TRBV20-1	CSAQLVAGPSYEQYF	TGCAGTGCCCAGTTGGTAGCGGGACCCTCCTACGAGCAGTACTTC
TRBJ2-7	many	TRBD1	TRBV2	CASTLGQGGNYEQYF	TGTGCCAGCACCCTCGGACAGGGGGGAAACTACGAGCAGTACTTC
TRBJ2-1	many	-	TRBV7-7	CASSLYAGSGEQFF	TGTGCCAGCAGCCTCTATGCTGGGAGCGGTGAGCAGTTCTTC
TRBJ2-2	-	TRBD1	TRBV19	CASSVRTGLAGELFF	TGTGCCAGTAGCGTCCGGACAGGGCTAGCCGGGGAGCTGTTTTTT
TRBJ1-1	-	-	TRBV2	CANVTAMNTEAFF	TGTGCCAACGTGACAGCGATGAACACTGAAGCTTTCTTT
TRBJ2-2	many	TRBD1	TRBV5-1	CASSPTGTGVPGELFF	TGCGCCAGCAGCCCAACCGGGACAGGGGTCCCCGGGGAGCTGTTTTTT
TRBJ2-3	many	-	TRBV7-9	CASSFRGGTDTQYF	TGTGCCAGCAGCTTCCGAGGGGGCACAGATACGCAGTATTTT
TRBJ2-6	many	-	TRBV19	CASSIRGGGANVLTF	TGTGCCAGTAGTATCCGGGGCGGTGGGGCCAACGTCCTGACTTTC
TRBJ2-1	many	-	TRBV10-2	CASSVWDRTNEQFF	TGCGCCAGCAGTGTTTGGGACCGGACGAATGAGCAGTTCTTC
TRBJ2-1	many	TRBD2	TRBV18	CASSPGEGKYNEQFF	TGTGCCAGCTCCCCGGGGGAGGGGAAATACAATGAGCAGTTCTTC
TRBJ2-7	few	TRBD2	TRBV5-1	CASSSRTSGKNDYEQYF	TGCGCCAGCAGCTCGCGGACTAGCGGGAAGAACGACTACGAGCAGTACTTC
TRBJ2-7	few	TRBD1	TRBV6-1	CATSEDRIRGEQYF	TGTGCCACCTCGGAGGACAGGATAAGGGGCGAGCAGTACTTC
TRBJ2-5	few	-	TRBV20-1	CSAPPPGSEKTQYF	TGCAGTGCACCACCTCCCGGGTCTGAGAAGACCCAGTACTTC
TRBJ2-3	many	-	TRBV7-2	CASSLRGPLGDTQYF	TGTGCCAGCAGCTTAAGGGGCCCCTTGGGAGATACGCAGTATTTT
TRBJ2-7	few	-	TRBV15	CATSASTVPYEQYF	TGTGCCACCAGCGCCTCGACAGTTCCCTACGAGCAGTACTTC
TRBJ2-3	few	-	TRBV20-1	CSARIFLSPKDITDTQYF	TGCAGTGCTAGAATTTTTCTGAGTCCGAAAGACATCACAGATACGCAGTATTTT
TRBJ2-3	many	TRBD1	TRBV2	CASSEKDRGTDTQYF	TGTGCCAGCAGTGAAAAGGACAGGGGGACAGATACGCAGTATTTT
TRBJ1-4	few	-	TRBV6-1	CASNRQPGVEKLFF	TGTGCCAGCAACAGACAGCCGGGGGTTGAAAAACTGTTTTTT
TRBJ1-5	few	-	TRBV5-5	CASSPYTGGNQPQHF	TGTGCCAGCAGCCCTTACACCGGGGGCAATCAGCCCCAGCATTTT
TRBJ2-2	-	-	TRBV20-1	CSARFTGELFF	TGCAGTGCCCGTTTCACCGGGGAGCTGTTTTTT
TRBJ2-7	many	-	TRBV7-2	CASSSQTTYEQYF	TGTGCCAGCAGCTCCCAGACTACCTACGAGCAGTACTTC
TRBJ2-1	-	TRBD2	TRBV9	CASSPAGGRNEQFF	TGTGCCAGCAGCCCCGCGGGAGGACGAAATGAGCAGTTCTTC
TRBJ2-7	many	TRBD1	TRBV29-1	CSVGTGIHEQYF	TGCAGCGTCGGGACAGGGATCCACGAGCAGTACTTC
TRBJ2-7	many	TRBD1	TRBV29-1	CSVDPGTAYEQYF	TGCAGCGTTGACCCCGGGACAGCCTACGAGCAGTACTTC
TRBJ1-2	many	TRBD1	TRBV6-5	CASSYRQGLYGYTF	TGTGCCAGCAGTTATCGACAGGGGTTATATGGCTACACCTTC